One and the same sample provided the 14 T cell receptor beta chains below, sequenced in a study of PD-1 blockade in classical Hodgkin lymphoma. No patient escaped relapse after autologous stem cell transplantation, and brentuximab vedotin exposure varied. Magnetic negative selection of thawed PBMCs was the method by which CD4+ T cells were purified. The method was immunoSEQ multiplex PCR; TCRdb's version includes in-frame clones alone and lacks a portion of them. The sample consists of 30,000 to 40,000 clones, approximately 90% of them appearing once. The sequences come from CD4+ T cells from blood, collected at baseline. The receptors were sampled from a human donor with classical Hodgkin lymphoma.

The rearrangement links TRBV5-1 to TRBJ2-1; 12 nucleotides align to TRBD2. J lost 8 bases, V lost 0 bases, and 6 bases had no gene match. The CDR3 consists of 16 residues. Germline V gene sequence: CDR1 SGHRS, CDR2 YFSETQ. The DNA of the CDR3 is TGCGCCAGCAGCTTGGCCGGGCTAGCGGGAGGGTATGAGCAGTTCTTC. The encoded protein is CASSLAGLAGGYEQFF.

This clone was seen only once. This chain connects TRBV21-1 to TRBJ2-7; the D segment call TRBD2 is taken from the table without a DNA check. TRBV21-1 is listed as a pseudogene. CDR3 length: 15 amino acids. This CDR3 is CASSKGGTSSYEQYF. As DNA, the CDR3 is TGTGCCAGCAGCAAAGGGGGGACTAGTTCTTACGAGCAGTACTTC.

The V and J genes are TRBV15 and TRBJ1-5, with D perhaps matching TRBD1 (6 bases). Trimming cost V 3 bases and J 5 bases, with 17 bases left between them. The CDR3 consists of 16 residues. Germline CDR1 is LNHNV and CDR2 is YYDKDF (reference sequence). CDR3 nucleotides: TGTGCCACCAGCAGGAGCATTGGGGGGGGGCATCAGCCCCAGCATTTT. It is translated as CATSRSIGGGHQPQHF.

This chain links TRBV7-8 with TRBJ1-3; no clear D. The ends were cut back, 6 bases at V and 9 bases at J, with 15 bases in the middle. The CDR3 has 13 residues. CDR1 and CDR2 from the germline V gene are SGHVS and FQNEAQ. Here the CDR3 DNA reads TGTGCCAGCAGTCGGGAGCAGGAGGGCACCATATATTTT. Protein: CASSREQEGTIYF.

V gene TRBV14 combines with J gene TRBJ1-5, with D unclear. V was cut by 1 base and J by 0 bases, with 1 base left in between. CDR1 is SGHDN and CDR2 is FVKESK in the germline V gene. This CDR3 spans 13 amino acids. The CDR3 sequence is CASSQGSNQPQHF. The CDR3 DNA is TGTGCCAGCAGCCAAGGTAGCAATCAGCCCCAGCATTTT.

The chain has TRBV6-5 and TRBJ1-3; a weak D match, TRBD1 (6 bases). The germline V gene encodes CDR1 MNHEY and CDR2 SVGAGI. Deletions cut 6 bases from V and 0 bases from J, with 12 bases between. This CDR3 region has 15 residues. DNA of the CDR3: TGTGCCAGCAGCTCCGACAGGTTCTCTGGAAACACCATATATTTT. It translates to CASSSDRFSGNTIYF.

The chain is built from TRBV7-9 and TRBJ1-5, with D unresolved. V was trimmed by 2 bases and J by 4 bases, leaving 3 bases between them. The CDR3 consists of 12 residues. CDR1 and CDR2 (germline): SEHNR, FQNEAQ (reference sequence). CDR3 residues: CASSLLNQPQHF. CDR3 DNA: TGTGCCAGCAGCTTACTTAATCAGCCCCAGCATTTT.

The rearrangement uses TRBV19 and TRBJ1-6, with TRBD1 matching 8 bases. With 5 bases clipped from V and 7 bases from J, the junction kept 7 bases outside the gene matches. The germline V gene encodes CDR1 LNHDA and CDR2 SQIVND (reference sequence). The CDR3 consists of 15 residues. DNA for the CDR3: TGTGCCAGTAGTCCCCAGACAGGGGCCAATTCACCCCTCCACTTT. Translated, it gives CASSPQTGANSPLHF.

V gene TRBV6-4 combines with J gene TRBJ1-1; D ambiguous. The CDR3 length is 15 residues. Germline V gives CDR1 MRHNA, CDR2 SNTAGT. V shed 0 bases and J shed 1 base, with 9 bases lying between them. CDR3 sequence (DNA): TGTGCCAGCAGTGACTCTTGGCGGGGGAACACTGAAGCTTTCTTT. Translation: CASSDSWRGNTEAFF.

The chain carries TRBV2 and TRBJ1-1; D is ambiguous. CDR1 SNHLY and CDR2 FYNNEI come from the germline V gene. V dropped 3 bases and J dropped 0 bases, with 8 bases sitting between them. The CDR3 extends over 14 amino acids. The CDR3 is CASSEQSMNTEAFF. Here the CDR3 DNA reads TGTGCCAGCAGTGAGCAGTCCATGAACACTGAAGCTTTCTTT.

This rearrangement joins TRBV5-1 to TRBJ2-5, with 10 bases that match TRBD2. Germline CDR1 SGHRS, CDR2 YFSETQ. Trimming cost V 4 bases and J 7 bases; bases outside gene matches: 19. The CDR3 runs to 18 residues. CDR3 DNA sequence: TGCGCCAGCAGCGTCCCAGGACTAGCGGTTTCAGCAGGGGGGACCCAGTACTTC. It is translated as CASSVPGLAVSAGGTQYF.

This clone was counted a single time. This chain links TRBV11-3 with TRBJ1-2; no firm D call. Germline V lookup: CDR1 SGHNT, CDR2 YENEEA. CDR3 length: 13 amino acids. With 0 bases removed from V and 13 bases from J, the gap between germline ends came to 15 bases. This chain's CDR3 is CASSLDFQDRVTF. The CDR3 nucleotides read TGTGCCAGCAGCTTAGATTTCCAGGACCGCGTCACCTTC.

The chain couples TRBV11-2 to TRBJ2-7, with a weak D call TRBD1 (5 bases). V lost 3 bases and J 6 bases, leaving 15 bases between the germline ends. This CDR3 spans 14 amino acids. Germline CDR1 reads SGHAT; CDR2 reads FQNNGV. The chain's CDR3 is CASSFLRSQGEQYF. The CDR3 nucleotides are TGTGCCAGCAGCTTTTTACGCTCGCAGGGCGAGCAGTACTTC.

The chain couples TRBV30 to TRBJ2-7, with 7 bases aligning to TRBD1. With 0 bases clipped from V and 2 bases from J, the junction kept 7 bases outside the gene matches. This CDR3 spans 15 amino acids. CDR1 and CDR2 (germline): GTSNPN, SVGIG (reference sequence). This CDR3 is CAWSVRRQGTYEQYF. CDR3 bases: TGTGCCTGGAGTGTACGTAGACAGGGTACCTACGAGCAGTACTTC.